This TCR beta chain was captured in a study of shared clonotypes between healthy human individuals. The V end was cut by 7 bases, the J end by 2 bases, with 11 bases between. The CDR3 spans 13 residues. Germline V lookup: CDR1 LNHDA, CDR2 SQIVND (reference sequence). Investigators spread the genomic DNA of each subset evenly over several immunoSEQ plates. Each PCR replicate from the sorted subsets contained around 0.2 ug DNA, which is 30,000 or so T cell genomes. The method was immunoSEQ multiplex PCR; TCRdb's version includes in-frame clones alone and lacks a portion of them. The sample has some 1,400,000 clones; roughly 95% are singletons.

This chain joins TRBV19 and TRBJ2-5, with D possibly TRBD1 on 6 matching bases. The source material was naive CD4+ T cells sorted from blood. As for subset: CD45RA+ positively selected. The clonotype comes from a man in his thirties or forties in good health. For the CDR3, the DNA is TGTGCCAGTATCCCTCAGGGGCAAGAGACCCAGTACTTC. Amino acids: CASIPQGQETQYF.